The entry that follows covers one T cell receptor (beta chain) sequence. What it binds is not known. CDR3 length: 14 residues. V gave up 2 bases and J gave up 0 bases, with 5 bases separating them. Germline values: CDR1 SGHNT, CDR2 YYREEE (reference sequence). Unstimulated regulatory T cells (CD4+CD25+CD127-), CD4+CD25- non-regulatory cells, CD4 and CD8 cells were FACS-sorted from thawed PBMCs. Regulatory T cells were sorted from thawed PBMCs rested overnight at 37°C with about 210 IU/ml IL-2. This record belongs to a study of Tregs in tolerant kidney transplant recipients. Study information: Mixed chimerism was transient after nonmyeloablative marrow transplants from related graft donors.

Study-wide results and caveats: Tolerant patients' donor-specific Tregs expanded beyond overall Tregs, suggesting antigen-driven growth.

Assay: immunoSEQ multiplex PCR; the TCRdb copy retains only in-frame clones and omits some. The sample shows fewer than 100,000 clones, less than 95% of them seen only once. The TCR sequence derives from a human donor who received a combined kidney and bone marrow transplant. This material consisted of Tregs from blood, taken before the transplant. This chain joins TRBV5-4 and TRBJ2-2; the D is unclear. This CDR3 is CASSFLANTGELFF. For the CDR3, the DNA is TGTGCCAGCAGCTTCCTAGCGAACACCGGGGAGCTGTTTTTT.